Each of the 24 T cell receptor beta chains below was sequenced from the same sample in a study of T-cell reconstitution after alpha-beta-depleted transplantation in children. Unique molecular identifiers were incorporated during preparation of the TCRbeta library. TCRdb independently ran MiXCR on the PCR reads; one entry per CDR3 protein. Found here are 450,000 to 600,000 distinct CDR3 sequences, approximately 20% of them singletons; the top ten hold more than 2.5%. Sequencing used PBMCs from the stem cell graft donor, obtained from the stem cell graft. The receptors shown here come from a human donor who donated a stem cell graft to a child with acute lymphoblastic leukemia.

The chain carries TRBV5-1 and TRBJ2-1, with D possibly matching TRBD2 (6 bases). This CDR3 is 13 amino acids long. Trimming cost V 10 bases and J 2 bases, with 13 bases left between them. Germline loops: CDR1 SGHRS, CDR2 YFSETQ. CDR3 nucleotide sequence: TGCGCCGACGACGGCGGGGCCTACAATGAGCAGTTCTTC. Protein: CADDGGAYNEQFF.

This clonotype was seen a handful of times. The rearrangement uses TRBV5-1 and TRBJ1-2, with D possibly matching TRBD1 (5 bases). The CDR3 contains 14 residues. V shed 1 base and J shed 6 bases, with 13 bases lying between them. The germline V gene has CDR1 SGHRS and CDR2 YFSETQ. The CDR3 coding sequence is TGCGCCAGCAGCTTGTTAGGGGTGCCACATGGCTACACCTTC. This encodes CASSLLGVPHGYTF.

There are a few counts of this clonotype. V is TRBV28 and J is TRBJ2-7; D might be TRBD1 (7 bases). This CDR3 spans 16 amino acids. The V gene's germline CDR1 is MDHEN and CDR2 SYDVKM. The V end lost 5 bases, the J end lost 0 bases, and 17 bases lay between the germline ends. Written as DNA, the CDR3 is TGTGCCAGCAGTGAATTGGGACAGACTAGCTCCTACGAGCAGTACTTC. It codes for CASSELGQTSSYEQYF.

The chain uses TRBV4-1 and TRBJ2-7; 7 positions agree with TRBD2. The CDR3 is 15 residues long. V was clipped by 3 bases and J by 6 bases; unmatched bases: 11. Per the germline V gene, CDR1 is MGHRA and CDR2 is YSYEKL. The CDR3 nucleotides are TGCGCCAGCAGCCACTCTGCGGGAGTTTTGGGCGAGCAGTACTTC. Residues: CASSHSAGVLGEQYF.

This clonotype was recorded a few times. The rearrangement uses TRBV6-5 and TRBJ1-2, with D hard to call. V lost 4 bases, J lost 8 bases, and 17 bases lay in between. This CDR3 comprises 14 residues. Germline CDR1 MNHEY, CDR2 SVGAGI. The CDR3 region is CASSWTGLPEGYTF. Here the CDR3 DNA reads TGTGCCAGCAGTTGGACGGGCCTCCCGGAGGGCTACACCTTC.

This chain uses TRBV4-1 with TRBJ1-1; D gene ambiguous. The CDR3 totals 13 residues. The germline V gene encodes CDR1 MGHRA and CDR2 YSYEKL. V dropped 1 base and J dropped 4 bases, with 7 bases sitting between them. DNA of the CDR3: TGCGCCAGCAGCCAAGTAAGCATCACTGAAGCTTTCTTT. Translating gives CASSQVSITEAFF.

This clonotype has a handful of counts. The V and J genes are TRBV12-3 or TRBV12-4 and TRBJ1-5; unclear D gene. The CDR3 sequence is 14 residues long. The ends were cut back, 7 bases at V and 2 bases at J, with 12 bases in the middle. CDR3: CASNSEYGNQPQHF. The CDR3 DNA follows: TGTGCCAGCAACTCGGAGTACGGCAATCAGCCCCAGCATTTT.

The chain uses TRBV25-1 and TRBJ2-1; the match to TRBD2 covers 10 bases. This CDR3 is built from 22 residues. The V segment lost 9 bases and the J segment 1 base; nucleotides outside the gene matches: 27. Germline assignment: CDR1 MGHDK and CDR2 SYGVNS. Here the CDR3 reads CASEPGLAIQYRPLLSYNEQFF. DNA of the CDR3: TGTGCCAGTGAACCGGGACTAGCGATTCAGTACCGCCCACTTTTATCCTACAATGAGCAGTTCTTC.

The CDR3 reads CASSQGTRWGDTQYF. The DNA of the CDR3 is TGTGCCAGCAGCCAAGGGACTAGATGGGGAGATACGCAGTATTTT. The V call is TRBV4-2, the J call TRBJ2-3, with TRBD2 matching 7 bases. Germline values: CDR1 LGHNA, CDR2 YNFKEQ. V shed 1 base and J 5 bases; nucleotides not matched to a gene: 6. The CDR3 runs to 15 residues.

J is TRBJ2-7 and V is TRBV6-5, with D maybe TRBD2 (6 bases). Germline V gene data show CDR1 as MNHEY and CDR2 as SVGAGI. The CDR3 covers 15 residues. Trimming removed 4 bases from V and 2 bases from J, with 15 bases in between. CDR3 sequence reads: CASSSNRDLTYEQYF. The CDR3 DNA is TGTGCCAGCAGTTCTAACCGGGACTTGACCTACGAGCAGTACTTC.

This clonotype was counted many times. The chain couples TRBV7-3 to TRBJ2-3, with 8 bases aligning to TRBD2. Germline V lookup: CDR1 SGHTA, CDR2 FQGTGA. The length of the CDR3 is 17 residues. With 1 base clipped from V and 2 bases from J, the junction kept 8 bases outside the gene matches. CDR3: CASSLNPSGLTTDTQYF. As DNA, the CDR3 is TGTGCCAGCAGCTTAAACCCTAGCGGGCTAACCACAGATACGCAGTATTTT.

The chain recombines TRBV12-3 or TRBV12-4 with TRBJ2-3; possible D gene TRBD1, 6 bases. This CDR3 is built from 15 residues. The V gene lost 4 bases and the J gene lost 1 base, with 12 bases spanning the gap. The CDR3 bases are TGTGCCAGCAGTTCCCAGGGGATGGGCACAGATACGCAGTATTTT. Amino acid sequence: CASSSQGMGTDTQYF.

This clonotype was recorded at least ten times. This rearrangement joins TRBV5-1 to TRBJ2-7; TRBD1 matches at 7 bases. This CDR3 has 14 amino acids. The trim removed 0 bases at V and 2 bases at J, leaving 2 bases unmatched. Germline lookup yields CDR1 SGHRS and CDR2 YFSETQ. The chain's CDR3 is CASSLGDRPYEQYF. The CDR3 DNA reads as TGCGCCAGCAGCTTGGGGGACAGACCCTACGAGCAGTACTTC.

V is TRBV5-1 and J is TRBJ2-5; D ambiguous. V was pared by 4 bases and J by 2 bases, with 6 bases between. CDR3 length: 12 residues. Germline V lookup: CDR1 SGHRS, CDR2 YFSETQ. The CDR3 is CASSIYQETQYF. CDR3 DNA: TGCGCCAGCAGCATATATCAAGAGACCCAGTACTTC.

This clonotype was counted ten times or more. Written as DNA, the CDR3 is TGCGCCAGCAGCTTTAGCGGGAGTTTTTACGAGCAGTACTTC. Its translation: CASSFSGSFYEQYF. This chain connects TRBV5-1 to TRBJ2-7, with TRBD2 identical over 9 bases. The CDR3 runs to 14 residues. The germline V gene has CDR1 SGHRS and CDR2 YFSETQ. V gave up 2 bases and J gave up 4 bases; unmatched junction bases: 4.

This clonotype has more than one count but fewer than ten. Germline is not matched at one junction end, which may reflect a read error. The chain carries TRBV7-9 and TRBJ2-4; TRBD2 agrees at 9 bases. The CDR3 has 15 residues. From germline, CDR1 is SEHNR and CDR2 FQNEAQ (reference sequence). CDR3 nucleotide sequence: TGTGCCAGCAGCCCCCGGACTAGCGACAAAAACAGTCAGTACTTC. It codes for CASSPRTSDKNSQYF.

This rearrangement joins TRBV6-4 to TRBJ1-2; D perhaps matches TRBD1 (5 bases). Between the trimmed V and J ends, which lost 2 bases and 7 bases, there was a span of 20 bases. Germline V lookup: CDR1 MRHNA, CDR2 SNTAGT. The CDR3 sequence is 16 residues long. The DNA for the CDR3 is TGTGCCAGCAGTGACCGAGGGGCGAGCCTACTCGGTGGCTACACCTTC. This sequence encodes CASSDRGASLLGGYTF.

This clonotype showed up many times. The V gene is TRBV5-1, the J gene TRBJ2-3, with a weak D call TRBD2 (6 bases). This CDR3 has 16 amino acids. Germline assignment: CDR1 SGHRS and CDR2 YFSETQ. Deletions cut 0 bases from V and 0 bases from J, with 11 bases between. The CDR3 DNA is TGCGCCAGCAGCTTGGCCGCAAGCGGGAGCACAGATACGCAGTATTTT. This sequence encodes CASSLAASGSTDTQYF. Based on the CDR3 plus reference TRBV5-1 and TRBJ2-3, the full variable domain is KAGVTQTPRYLIKTRGQQVTLSCSPISGHRSVSWYQQTPGQGLQFLFEYFSETQRNKGNFPGRFSGRQFSNSRSEMNVSTLELGDSALYLCASSLAASGSTDTQYFGPGTRLTVL.

This clonotype was detected a few times. J is TRBJ2-3 and V is TRBV7-2, with no clear D. Germline V lookup: CDR1 SGHTA, CDR2 FQGNSA. The CDR3 loop spans 13 amino acids. V was pared by 2 bases and J by 4 bases, with 7 bases between. CDR3 sequence: CASSLSAADTQYF. The CDR3 DNA follows: TGTGCCAGCAGCTTATCGGCGGCAGATACGCAGTATTTT.

The chain employs TRBV29-1 and TRBJ1-3; 8 nucleotides agree with TRBD1. Germline V gene data show CDR1 as SQVTM and CDR2 as ANQGSEA. The CDR3 is made up of 14 amino acids. Losses at the gene ends were 0 bases for V and 8 bases for J; bases not matched to a gene: 6. The CDR3 region is CSVEETGERDTIYF. DNA for the CDR3: TGCAGCGTTGAAGAGACAGGGGAGCGAGACACCATATATTTT.

CDR3 protein: CSAEAWDSFNQPQHF. In DNA form, the CDR3 reads TGCAGTGCGGAGGCGTGGGACAGTTTTAATCAGCCCCAGCATTTT. This chain uses TRBV20-1 with TRBJ1-5, with TRBD1 identical over 7 bases. The CDR3 spans 15 residues. Germline assignment: CDR1 DFQATT and CDR2 SNEGSKA (reference sequence). V dropped 6 bases and J dropped 4; count of bases not matched to a gene: 12.

This clonotype has at least ten counts. V usage is TRBV5-1 and J usage is TRBJ1-6; 7 bases fit TRBD1. The germline V gene encodes CDR1 SGHRS and CDR2 YFSETQ. This CDR3 is built from 16 residues. V trimming: 1 base; J trimming: 7 bases; junction bases outside the gene matches: 8. The CDR3 DNA reads TGCGCCAGCAGCTTGAACCTGGGACAGATGAATTCACCCCTCCACTTT. Its protein product is CASSLNLGQMNSPLHF.

The gene calls are TRBV27 and TRBJ2-7; the match to TRBD1 covers 7 bases. V lost 8 bases to trimming and J lost 3 bases; unmatched junction nucleotides: 13. This CDR3 is 15 amino acids long. CDR1 MNHEY and CDR2 SMNVEV come from the germline V gene (reference sequence). CDR3 nucleotides: TGTGCCAGCTCATTACTCGGACAGGAGCTCTACGAGCAGTACTTC. Translated: CASSLLGQELYEQYF.

In its sample, this clonotype was seen a few times. This chain joins TRBV12-3 or TRBV12-4 and TRBJ1-1; the D gene is possibly TRBD1 (5 bases). Between the trimmed V and J ends, which lost 7 bases and 5 bases, there was a span of 8 bases. The CDR3 length is 11 residues. The CDR3 here is CASTQGTEAFF. The CDR3, as DNA: TGTGCCAGCACTCAGGGTACTGAAGCTTTCTTT.